This TCR beta chain was captured in a study of T cells in Graves' hyperthyroidism and ophthalmopathy. The CDR3 length is 15 residues. Per the germline V gene, CDR1 is LGHNT and CDR2 is FRNRAP. Trimming removed 5 bases from V and 2 bases from J; junction bases left unmatched: 4. RNA transcripts gave rise to amplified TCR beta CDR3 regions. With the HTBI primer set, the TCR CDR3 went through a first round of RT-PCR. TCRdb reprocessed the multiplex PCR reads via MiXCR and lists one record per CDR3 protein. This table has under 70,000 distinct CDR3 sequences, approximately 57% appearing once. Regarding the study as a whole: Prediction of ophthalmopathy progression came a median 6.5 months pre-onset. Blood samples included most of the expanded thyroid clonotypes exceeding 0.001.

PBMCs were obtained from approximately 9.2 ml fresh peripheral blood. The sample holds many counts of this clonotype. The target antigen is unknown. The origin of this receptor is a woman aged 55-69 years with Graves' ophthalmopathy. This chain connects TRBV12-5 to TRBJ2-1, with 9 nucleotides matching TRBD1. The sample comprised blood. CDR3 sequence: CASGTGTGPYNEQFF. CDR3 DNA: TGTGCTAGTGGTACCGGGACAGGGCCCTACAATGAGCAGTTCTTC.